This TCR beta chain was captured in a study of early T cells in non-severe SARS-CoV-2 infection. In the study overall: Sequenced bulk RNA came from whole blood that was unsorted, and chains were unpaired.

The CDR3 consists of 10 residues. Per the germline V gene, CDR1 is SQVTM and CDR2 is ANQGSEA. V lost 6 bases and J 8 bases, leaving 10 bases between the germline ends. Attachment of unique molecular identifiers to individual cDNA molecules was performed. TCRdb re-analysed the 5' RACE reads in MiXCR, keeping a single row per CDR3 protein. The data show tens of thousands of distinct CDR3 sequences, 4.4% seen once. The study's findings and limits: Matching with VDJdb favored anti-spike CD8 responses (missing private and CD4 specificities).

Remarks on this clonotype: The antigen is unknown.

The J gene is TRBJ1-1, the V gene TRBV29-1; weak D call: TRBD1 (6 bases). This TCR derives from an adult who was a healthcare worker with PCR-confirmed SARS-CoV-2 infection or an uninfected control (not recorded which). The specimen was whole blood. The chain's CDR3 is CSVGGREAFF. For the CDR3, the DNA is TGCAGCGTGGGGGGCCGAGAAGCTTTCTTT.